This T cell receptor beta chain was captured by sequencing in a study of graft-versus-host responses after intestinal transplantation. About the research overall: Grafts were multivisceral, liver-intestinal, or isolated intestinal. Tacrolimus plus steroids were given to all recipients for roughly three years, preceded by anti-thymocyte globulin induction.

Generated by immunoSEQ multiplex PCR, the TCRdb table keeps only in-frame clones and is missing some. The sample records 70,000 to 95,000 clones, roughly 90% being singletons. Per the germline V gene, CDR1 is MNHEY and CDR2 is SVGAGI. Trimming cost V 0 bases and J 8 bases, with 13 bases left between them. The CDR3 runs 15 residues. Concerning this clone: Its antigen is unknown.

Findings and limits, study-wide: Some GvH clones appeared in ileal mucosa or blood before recipient bone marrow. Among circulating GvH clones, peak levels were associated with early post-transplant declines in HvG clones.

The chain is built from TRBV6-5 and TRBJ1-4; D unresolved. Here the sequenced sample was unstimulated CD4+ T cells sorted from spleen or lymph node cells, taken before intestinal transplant. This clonotype originated in a human donor who received an intestinal transplant. The CDR3 coding sequence is TGTGCCAGCAGTTACTCGGGCAGTCCGTGGGAAAAACTGTTTTTT. Amino acids: CASSYSGSPWEKLFF.